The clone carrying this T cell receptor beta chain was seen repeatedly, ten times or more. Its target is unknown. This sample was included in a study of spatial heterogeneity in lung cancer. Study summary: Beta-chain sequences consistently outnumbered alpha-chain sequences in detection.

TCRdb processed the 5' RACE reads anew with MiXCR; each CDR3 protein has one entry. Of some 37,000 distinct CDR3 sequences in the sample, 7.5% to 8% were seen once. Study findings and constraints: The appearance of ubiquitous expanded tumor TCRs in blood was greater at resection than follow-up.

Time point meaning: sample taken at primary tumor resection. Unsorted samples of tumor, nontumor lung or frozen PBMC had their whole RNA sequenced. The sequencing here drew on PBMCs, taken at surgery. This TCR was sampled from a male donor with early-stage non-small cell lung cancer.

CDR3 DNA sequence: TGTGCCTGGGGGGCCGTACAGGGGAGGTGGAATGAGCAGTTCTTC. Protein sequence: CAWGAVQGRWNEQFF. This chain joins TRBV30 and TRBJ2-1; possible D gene TRBD1, 7 bases. Germline lookup yields CDR1 GTSNPN and CDR2 SVGIG (reference sequence). There are 15 residues in the CDR3. V was shortened by 5 bases and J by 7 bases, with 21 bases between the two germline ends.